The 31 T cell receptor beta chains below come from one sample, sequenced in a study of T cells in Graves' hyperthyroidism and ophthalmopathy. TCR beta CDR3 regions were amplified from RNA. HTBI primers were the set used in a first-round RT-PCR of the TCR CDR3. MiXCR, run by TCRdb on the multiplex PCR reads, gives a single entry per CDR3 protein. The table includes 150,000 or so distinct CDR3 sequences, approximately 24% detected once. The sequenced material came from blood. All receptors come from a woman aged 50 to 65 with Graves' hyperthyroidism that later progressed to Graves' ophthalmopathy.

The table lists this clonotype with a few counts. CDR3 nucleotide sequence: TGTGCCAGCAGTTTATCGGACAGGGGCATGAACACTGAAGCTTTCTTT. It translates to CASSLSDRGMNTEAFF. J is TRBJ1-1 and V is TRBV12-3 or TRBV12-4, with 9 bases matching TRBD1. With 2 bases clipped from V and 0 bases from J, the junction kept 4 bases outside the gene matches. The CDR3 contains 16 residues.

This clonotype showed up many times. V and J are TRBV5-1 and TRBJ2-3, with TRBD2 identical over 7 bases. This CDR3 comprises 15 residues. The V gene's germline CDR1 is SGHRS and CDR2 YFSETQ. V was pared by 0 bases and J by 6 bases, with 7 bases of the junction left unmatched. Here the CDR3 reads CASSLGLAGWDTQYF. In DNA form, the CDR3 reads TGCGCCAGCAGCTTGGGGTTAGCGGGTTGGGATACGCAGTATTTT.

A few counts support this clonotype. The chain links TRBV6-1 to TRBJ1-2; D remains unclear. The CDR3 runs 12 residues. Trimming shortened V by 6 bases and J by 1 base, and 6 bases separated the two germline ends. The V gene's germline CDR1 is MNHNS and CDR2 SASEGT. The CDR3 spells CASSPDNYGYTF. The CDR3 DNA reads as TGTGCCAGCAGCCCAGATAACTATGGCTACACCTTC.

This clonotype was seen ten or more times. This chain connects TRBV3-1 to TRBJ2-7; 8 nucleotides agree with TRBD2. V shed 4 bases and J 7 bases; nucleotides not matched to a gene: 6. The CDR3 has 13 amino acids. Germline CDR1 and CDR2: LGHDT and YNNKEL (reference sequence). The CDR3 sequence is CASSLGTSTEQYF. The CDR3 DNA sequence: TGTGCCAGCAGCCTCGGGACTAGTACAGAGCAGTACTTC.

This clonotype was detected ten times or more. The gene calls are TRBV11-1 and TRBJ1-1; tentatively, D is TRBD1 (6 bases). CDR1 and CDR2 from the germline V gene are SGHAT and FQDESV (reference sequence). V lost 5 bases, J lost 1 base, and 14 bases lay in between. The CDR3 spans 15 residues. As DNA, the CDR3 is TGTGCCAGCAGCCCGGGGCAGGGACAGAACACTGAAGCTTTCTTT. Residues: CASSPGQGQNTEAFF.

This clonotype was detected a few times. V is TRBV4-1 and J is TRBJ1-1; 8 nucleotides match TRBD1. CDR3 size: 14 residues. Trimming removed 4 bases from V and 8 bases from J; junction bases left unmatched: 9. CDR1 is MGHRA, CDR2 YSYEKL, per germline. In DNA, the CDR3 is TGCGCCAGCAGCCGGACAGGGTCTTTAAAAGAAGCTTTCTTT. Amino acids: CASSRTGSLKEAFF.

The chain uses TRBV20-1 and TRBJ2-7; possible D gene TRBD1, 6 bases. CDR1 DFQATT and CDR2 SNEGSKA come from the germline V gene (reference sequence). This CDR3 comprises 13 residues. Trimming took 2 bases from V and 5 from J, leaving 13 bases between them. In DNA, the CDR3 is TGCAGTGCTAGAAACCAGGGGAACAACGAGCAGTACTTC. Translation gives CSARNQGNNEQYF.

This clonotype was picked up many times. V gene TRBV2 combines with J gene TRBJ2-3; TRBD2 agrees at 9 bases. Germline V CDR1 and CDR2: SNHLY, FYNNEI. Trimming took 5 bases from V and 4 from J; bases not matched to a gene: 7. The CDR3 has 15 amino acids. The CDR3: CASSYSGSMADTQYF. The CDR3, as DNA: TGTGCCAGCAGTTATAGCGGGAGTATGGCAGATACGCAGTATTTT.

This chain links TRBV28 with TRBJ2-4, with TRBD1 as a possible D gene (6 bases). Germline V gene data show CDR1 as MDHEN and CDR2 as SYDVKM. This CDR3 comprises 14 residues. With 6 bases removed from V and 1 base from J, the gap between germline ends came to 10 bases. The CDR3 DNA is TGTGCCAGCAGCCCTGACAGGGCCAAAAACATTCAGTACTTC. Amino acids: CASSPDRAKNIQYF. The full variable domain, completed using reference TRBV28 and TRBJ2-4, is DVKVTQSSRYLVKRTGEKVFLECVQDMDHENMFWYRQDPGLGLRLIYFSYDVKMKEKGDIPEGYSVSREKKERFSLILESASTNQTSMYLCASSPDRAKNIQYFGAGTRLSVL.

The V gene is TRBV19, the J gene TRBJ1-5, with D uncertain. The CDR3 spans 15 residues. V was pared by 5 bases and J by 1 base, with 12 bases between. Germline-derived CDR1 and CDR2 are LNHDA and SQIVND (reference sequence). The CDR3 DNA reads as TGTGCCAGTAGTCCAATGGGCCCAAGCAATCAGCCCCAGCATTTT. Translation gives CASSPMGPSNQPQHF.

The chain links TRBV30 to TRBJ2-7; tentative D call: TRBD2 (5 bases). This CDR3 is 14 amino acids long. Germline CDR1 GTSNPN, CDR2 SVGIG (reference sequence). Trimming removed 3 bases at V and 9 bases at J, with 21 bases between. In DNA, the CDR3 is TGTGCCTGGAGCCCCGAACTAGAGGGCCGTCGGCAGTACTTC. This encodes CAWSPELEGRRQYF.

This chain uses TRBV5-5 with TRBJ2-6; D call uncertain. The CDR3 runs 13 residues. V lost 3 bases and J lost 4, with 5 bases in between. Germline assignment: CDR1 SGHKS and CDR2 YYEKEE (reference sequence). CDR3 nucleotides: TGTGCCAGCAGCTCGTTGGGGGCCAACGTCCTGACTTTC. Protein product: CASSSLGANVLTF.

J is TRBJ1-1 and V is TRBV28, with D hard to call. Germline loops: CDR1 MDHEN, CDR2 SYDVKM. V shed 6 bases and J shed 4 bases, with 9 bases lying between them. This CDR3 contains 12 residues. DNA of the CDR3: TGTGCCAGCAGCCCCTCGAGCACTGAAGCTTTCTTT. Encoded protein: CASSPSSTEAFF.

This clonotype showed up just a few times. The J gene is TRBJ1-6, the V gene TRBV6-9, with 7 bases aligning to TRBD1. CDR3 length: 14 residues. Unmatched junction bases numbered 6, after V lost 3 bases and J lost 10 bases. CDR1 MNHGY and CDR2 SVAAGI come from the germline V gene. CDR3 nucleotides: TGTGCCAGCAGTTACGAAGGGGGCCGCTCACCCCTCCACTTT. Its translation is CASSYEGGRSPLHF.

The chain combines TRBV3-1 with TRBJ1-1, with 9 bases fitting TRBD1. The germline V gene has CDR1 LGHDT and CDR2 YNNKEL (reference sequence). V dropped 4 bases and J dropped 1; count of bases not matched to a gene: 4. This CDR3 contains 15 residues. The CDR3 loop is CASSREGQGNTEAFF. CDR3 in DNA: TGTGCCAGCAGCCGAGAGGGACAGGGGAACACTGAAGCTTTCTTT.

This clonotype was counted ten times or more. CDR3: CASSLGGGEKLFF. DNA of the CDR3: TGTGCCAGCAGCTTAGGAGGGGGTGAAAAACTGTTTTTT. The rearrangement links TRBV11-2 to TRBJ1-4; D is perhaps TRBD1 (6 bases). The CDR3 consists of 13 residues. The germline gives CDR1 SGHAT, CDR2 FQNNGV. Trimming took 1 base from V and 7 from J, leaving 7 bases between them.

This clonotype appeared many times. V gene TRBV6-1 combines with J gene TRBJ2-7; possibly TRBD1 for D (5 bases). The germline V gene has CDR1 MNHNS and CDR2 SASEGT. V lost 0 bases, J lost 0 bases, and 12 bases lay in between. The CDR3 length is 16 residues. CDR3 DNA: TGTGCCAGCAGTGAAGCGTCCGGCAGGGCCTCCTACGAGCAGTACTTC. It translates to CASSEASGRASYEQYF.

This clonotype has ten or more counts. The chain's CDR3 is CASSEVQTNTQYF. The CDR3 region has the DNA TGTGCCAGCAGTGAAGTACAGACAAATACGCAGTATTTT. The chain carries TRBV6-1 and TRBJ2-3, with D unresolved. The CDR3 loop spans 13 amino acids. V was cut by 1 base and J by 7 bases, with 9 bases left in between. Germline lookup yields CDR1 MNHNS and CDR2 SASEGT.

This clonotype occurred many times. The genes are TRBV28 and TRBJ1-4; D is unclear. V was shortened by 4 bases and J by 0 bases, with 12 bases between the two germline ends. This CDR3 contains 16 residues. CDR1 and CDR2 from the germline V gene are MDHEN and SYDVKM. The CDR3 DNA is TGTGCCAGCAGTTCCTCAAGAAGTGCAACTAATGAAAAACTGTTTTTT. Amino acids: CASSSSRSATNEKLFF. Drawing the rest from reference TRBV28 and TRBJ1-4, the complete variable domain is DVKVTQSSRYLVKRTGEKVFLECVQDMDHENMFWYRQDPGLGLRLIYFSYDVKMKEKGDIPEGYSVSREKKERFSLILESASTNQTSMYLCASSSSRSATNEKLFFGSGTQLSVL.

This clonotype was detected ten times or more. CDR3 loop: CASRNRVFGELFF. The CDR3 nucleotides read TGTGCCAGCAGGAACAGGGTTTTCGGGGAGCTGTTTTTT. The V and J genes are TRBV3-1 and TRBJ2-2; possible D gene TRBD1, 6 bases. Trimming stripped 6 bases from V and 7 bases from J, with 12 bases between. Germline V lookup: CDR1 LGHDT, CDR2 YNNKEL (reference sequence). The CDR3 sequence is 13 residues long.

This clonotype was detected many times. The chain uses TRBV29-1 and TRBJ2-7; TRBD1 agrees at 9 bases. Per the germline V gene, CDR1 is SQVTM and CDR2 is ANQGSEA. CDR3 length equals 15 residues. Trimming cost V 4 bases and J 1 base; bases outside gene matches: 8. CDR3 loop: CSVVPGQGRSYEQYF. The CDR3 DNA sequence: TGCAGCGTTGTCCCGGGACAGGGTCGGTCCTACGAGCAGTACTTC.

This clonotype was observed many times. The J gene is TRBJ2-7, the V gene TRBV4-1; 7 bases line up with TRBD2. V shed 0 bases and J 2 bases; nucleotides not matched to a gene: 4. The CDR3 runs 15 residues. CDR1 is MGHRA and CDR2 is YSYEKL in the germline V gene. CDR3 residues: CASSQEGLAAYEQYF. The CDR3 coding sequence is TGCGCCAGCAGCCAAGAAGGGCTAGCGGCCTACGAGCAGTACTTC.

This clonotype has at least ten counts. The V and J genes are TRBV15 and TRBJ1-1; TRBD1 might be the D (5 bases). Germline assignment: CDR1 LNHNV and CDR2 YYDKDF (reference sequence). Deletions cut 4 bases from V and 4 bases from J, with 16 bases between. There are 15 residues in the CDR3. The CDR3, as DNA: TGTGCCACCAGCACGCCGGGACCCGGGACCACTGAAGCTTTCTTT. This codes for CATSTPGPGTTEAFF.

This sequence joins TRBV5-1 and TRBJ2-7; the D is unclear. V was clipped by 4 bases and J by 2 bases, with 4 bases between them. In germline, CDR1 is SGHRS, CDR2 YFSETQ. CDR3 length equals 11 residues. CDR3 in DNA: TGCGCCAGCAGCGCCGCCTACGAGCAGTACTTC. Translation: CASSAAYEQYF.

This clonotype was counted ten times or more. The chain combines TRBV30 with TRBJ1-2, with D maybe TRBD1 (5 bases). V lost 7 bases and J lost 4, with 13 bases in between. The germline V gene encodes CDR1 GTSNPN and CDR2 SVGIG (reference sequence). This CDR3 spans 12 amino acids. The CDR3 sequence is CAFGGGSYGYTF. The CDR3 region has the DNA TGTGCCTTTGGGGGGGGGAGCTATGGCTACACCTTC.

CDR3 nucleotides: TGTGCCACGCGCTTTGGAGTGAACACTGAAGCTTTCTTT. It codes for CATRFGVNTEAFF. This sequence joins TRBV15 and TRBJ1-1; D is ambiguous. This CDR3 has 13 residues. Germline CDR1 reads LNHNV; CDR2 reads YYDKDF (reference sequence). V was trimmed by 9 bases and J by 0 bases, leaving 11 bases between them. The complete variable domain, with remaining parts taken from reference TRBV15 and TRBJ1-1, reads DAMVIQNPRYQVTQFGKPVTLSCSQTLNHNVMYWYQQKSSQAPKLLFHYYDKDFNNEADTPDNFQSRRPNTSFCFLDIRSPGLGDTAMYLCATRFGVNTEAFFGQGTRLTVV.

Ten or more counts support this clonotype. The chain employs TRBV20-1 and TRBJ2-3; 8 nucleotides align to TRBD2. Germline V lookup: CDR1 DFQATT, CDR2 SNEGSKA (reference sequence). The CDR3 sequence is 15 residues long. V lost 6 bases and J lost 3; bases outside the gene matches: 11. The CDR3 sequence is CSAERGGARTDTQYF. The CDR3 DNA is TGCAGTGCCGAACGGGGGGGGGCGAGGACAGATACGCAGTATTTT.

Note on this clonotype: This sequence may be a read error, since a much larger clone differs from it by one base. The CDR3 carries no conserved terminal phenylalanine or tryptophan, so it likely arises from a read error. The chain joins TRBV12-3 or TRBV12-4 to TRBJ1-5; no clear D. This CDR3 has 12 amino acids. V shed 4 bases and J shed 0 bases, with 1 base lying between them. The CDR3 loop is CASSYSNQPQHL. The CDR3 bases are TGTGCCAGCAGTTATAGCAATCAGCCCCAGCATCTT.

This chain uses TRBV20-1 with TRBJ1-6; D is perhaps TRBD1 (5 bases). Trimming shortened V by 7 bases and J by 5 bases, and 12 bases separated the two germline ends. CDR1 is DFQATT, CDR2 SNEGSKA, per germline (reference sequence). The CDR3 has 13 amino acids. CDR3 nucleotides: TGCAGTGTAGACCGACAGAATAATTCACCCCTCCACTTT. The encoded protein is CSVDRQNNSPLHF.

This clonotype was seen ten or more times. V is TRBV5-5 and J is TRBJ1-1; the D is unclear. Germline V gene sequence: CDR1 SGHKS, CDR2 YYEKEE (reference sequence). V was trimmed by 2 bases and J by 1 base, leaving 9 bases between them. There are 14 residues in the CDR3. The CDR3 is CASSLERPNTEAFF. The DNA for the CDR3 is TGTGCCAGCAGCTTAGAACGGCCGAACACTGAAGCTTTCTTT.

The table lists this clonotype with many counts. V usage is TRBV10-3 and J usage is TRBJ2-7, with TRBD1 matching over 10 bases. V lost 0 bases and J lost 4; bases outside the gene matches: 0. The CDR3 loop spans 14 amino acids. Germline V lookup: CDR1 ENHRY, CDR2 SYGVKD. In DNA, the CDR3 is TGTGCCATCAGTGAGTCGGGACAGGGGTACGAGCAGTACTTC. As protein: CAISESGQGYEQYF.